Listed here are 5 T cell receptor beta chains from one sample, sequenced in a study of cytotoxic CD8 clonotypes in ibrutinib-treated CLL. Repertoires were generated with immunoSEQ multiplex PCR, while TCRdb's copy carries only in-frame clones and drops some. Found here are approximately 320,000 clones, over 60% of them singletons; the top ten hold around 6.3%. This sample comprised PBMCs, obtained after 36 months of ibrutinib treatment. The receptors originated from a human donor with chronic lymphocytic leukemia.

This clone has only a few counts. V and J are TRBV6-5 and TRBJ1-6, with 7 bases that match TRBD1. The CDR3 runs to 16 residues. Per germline, CDR1 MNHEY and CDR2 SVGAGI. V shed 0 bases, J shed 7 bases, and the junction held 6 bases outside the gene matches. This CDR3 is CASSYSSRGGNSPLHF. DNA for the CDR3: TGTGCCAGCAGTTACTCGAGCAGGGGGGGGAATTCACCCCTCCACTTT.

The sample holds one count of this clone. The chain joins TRBV4-3 to TRBJ1-1; no definite D call. The CDR3 covers 17 residues. The germline V gene encodes CDR1 LGHNA and CDR2 YSLEER. V was pared by 0 bases and J by 4 bases, with 18 bases between. In nucleotides, the CDR3 is TGCGCCAGCAGCCAAGATGGCACAGTTTTTACGGGCACTGAAGCTTTCTTT. This translates into CASSQDGTVFTGTEAFF.

This rearrangement joins TRBV4-1 to TRBJ2-7; D is possibly TRBD1 (7 bases). The CDR3 has 18 residues. Trimming removed 0 bases at V and 3 bases at J, with 21 bases between. The germline V gene encodes CDR1 MGHRA and CDR2 YSYEKL. This chain's CDR3 is CASSQEDWGDSFYYEQYF. The CDR3 nucleotides are TGCGCCAGCAGCCAAGAAGACTGGGGGGACAGCTTCTACTACGAGCAGTACTTC.

The V and J genes are TRBV4-1 and TRBJ2-1; TRBD2 matches 8 bases. Looked up from germline, CDR1 is MGHRA and CDR2 is YSYEKL. V trimming: 2 bases; J trimming: 8 bases; junction bases outside the gene matches: 8. The CDR3 consists of 15 residues. The CDR3 loop reads CASSQPGTSFYEQFF. CDR3 nucleotides: TGCGCCAGCAGCCAACCCGGGACTAGTTTCTATGAGCAGTTCTTC.

The V call is TRBV5-1, the J call TRBJ1-6; 9 bases are shared with TRBD1. The CDR3 is made up of 17 amino acids. V shed 2 bases and J 7 bases; nucleotides not matched to a gene: 10. The V gene's germline CDR1 is SGHRS and CDR2 YFSETQ. CDR3 sequence reads: CASSFYPIGTGNSPLHF. The CDR3 coding sequence is TGCGCCAGCAGCTTTTACCCGATCGGGACAGGGAATTCACCCCTCCACTTT.